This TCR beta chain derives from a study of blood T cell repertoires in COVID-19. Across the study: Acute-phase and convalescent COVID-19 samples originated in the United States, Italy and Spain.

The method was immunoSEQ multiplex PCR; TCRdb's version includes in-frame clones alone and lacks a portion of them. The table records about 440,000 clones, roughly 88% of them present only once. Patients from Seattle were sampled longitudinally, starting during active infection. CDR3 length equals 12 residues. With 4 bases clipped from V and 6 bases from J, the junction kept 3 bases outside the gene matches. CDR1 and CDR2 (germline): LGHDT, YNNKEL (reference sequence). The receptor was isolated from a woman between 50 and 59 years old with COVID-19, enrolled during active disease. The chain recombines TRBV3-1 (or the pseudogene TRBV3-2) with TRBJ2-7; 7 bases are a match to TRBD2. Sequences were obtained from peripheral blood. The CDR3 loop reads CASSLSSGEQYF. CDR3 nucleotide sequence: TGTGCCAGCAGCCTCTCTAGCGGCGAGCAGTACTTC.